Below, 20 T cell receptor beta chains from the same sample are listed, as sequenced in a study of tumor-infiltrating lymphocytes in primary liver carcinoma. Bulk tissue was left unsorted, and RNA and DNA were co-extracted from about 19-30 mg of it. A constant-region primer primed TCR beta cDNA synthesis from about 550 ng of total RNA. ARM-PCR was slightly modified, and three nested multiplex PCR rounds with it gave rise to the TCR beta libraries. The first two PCR rounds, around 11 cycles each, used TRBV1-TRBV30 forward primers and a C-beta reverse primer. TCRdb processed the multiplex PCR reads anew with MiXCR; each CDR3 protein has one entry. This sample carries 48,000 or so distinct CDR3 sequences, over 70% of them seen once, and the ten largest clones take about a quarter. The sequencing input was liver tumor tissue from sampling region 3. Subset noted: tumor region T3, left-lateral pole. Every receptor here comes from a man aged 35-49 years with primary liver carcinoma and hepatitis B virus infection.

This clonotype was recorded many times. This may stem from a read error, because a much larger clone lies one nucleotide away. V is TRBV6-6 and J is TRBJ1-1; D perhaps matches TRBD1 (5 bases). CDR3 size: 15 residues. CDR1 and CDR2 from the germline V gene are MNHNY and SVGAGI (reference sequence). CDR3 sequence: CASRSGVVAPTGAFF. The CDR3 DNA follows: TGTGCCAGCAGGTCGGGGGTAGTGGCGCCCACTGGAGCTTTCTTT.

The table lists this clonotype with a few counts. Being one base from a much bigger clone, this may be a read error. This chain links TRBV5-4 with TRBJ2-7; TRBD2 matches at 10 bases. The CDR3 extends over 15 amino acids. CDR1 and CDR2 from the germline V gene are SGHNT and YYREEE (reference sequence). V lost 4 bases, J lost 5 bases, and 9 bases stayed unmatched. The CDR3 reads CASSNPSGSVDEQYF. The CDR3 DNA reads as TGTGCCAGCAGCAATCCTAGCGGGAGCGTCGACGAGCAGTACTTC. Together with reference TRBV5-4 and TRBJ2-7, the CDR3 gives the full variable domain: ETGVTQSPTHLIKTRGQQVTLRCSSQSGHNTVSWYQQALGQGPQFIFQYYREEENGRGNFPPRFSGLQFPNYSSELNVNALELDDSALYLCASSNPSGSVDEQYFGPGTRLTVT.

The chain uses TRBV12-3 or TRBV12-4 and TRBJ2-1; no clear D gene. The CDR3 loop spans 15 amino acids. The germline V and J ends were trimmed by 6 bases and 8 bases, with 20 bases remaining between them. CDR3 sequence: CASSPPKVRQDEQFF. The CDR3, as DNA: TGTGCCAGCAGCCCTCCAAAGGTTAGGCAGGATGAGCAGTTCTTC.

With respect to this clonotype: The CDR3 carries no conserved terminal phenylalanine or tryptophan, so it likely arises from a read error. The J gene is TRBJ2-7, the V gene TRBV2, with D possibly being TRBD1 (6 bases). The V end was cut by 6 bases, the J end by 7 bases, with 19 bases between. CDR1 is SNHLY and CDR2 is FYNNEI in the germline V gene. The CDR3 loop spans 14 amino acids. The CDR3 here is CASRIKWGHTEQYL. CDR3 DNA: TGTGCCAGCAGAATTAAATGGGGGCATACGGAGCAGTACCTC.

This sequence joins TRBV28 and TRBJ1-1; tentatively, D is TRBD1 (5 bases). CDR3 size: 13 residues. In germline, CDR1 is MDHEN, CDR2 SYDVKM. V was shortened by 10 bases and J by 1 base, with 13 bases between the two germline ends. CDR3 nucleotide sequence: TGTGCCAACGTGGCCGGGGGGAACACTGAAGCTTTCTTT. Its translation: CANVAGGNTEAFF.

The chain is built from TRBV11-1 and TRBJ2-1, with TRBD2 matching 14 bases. The CDR3 extends over 17 amino acids. Trimming cost V 7 bases and J 5 bases; bases outside gene matches: 10. CDR1 SGHAT and CDR2 FQDESV come from the germline V gene (reference sequence). CDR3 nucleotides: TGTGCCAGCAACCTGGGACTAGCGGGAGAATTTAACAATGAGCAGTTCTTC. It codes for CASNLGLAGEFNNEQFF.

Points on this clonotype: One end of the junction does not line up with germline, which may come from a read error. This chain joins TRBV11-2 and TRBJ2-3, with 7 bases fitting TRBD1. Germline V lookup: CDR1 SGHAT, CDR2 FQNNGV. This CDR3 comprises 16 residues. The CDR3 DNA is TGTGCCAGCAGCTTAGGGTATGGGGACAGCACAGATACGCAGTTTTTT. It yields the protein CASSLGYGDSTDTQFF. Drawing the rest from reference TRBV11-2 and TRBJ2-3, the complete variable domain is EAGVAQSPRYKIIEKRQSVAFWCNPISGHATLYWYQQILGQGPKLLIQFQNNGVVDDSQLPKDRFSAERLKGVDSTLKIQPAKLEDSAVYLCASSLGYGDSTDTQFFGPGTRLTVL.

With respect to this clonotype: A read error is possible here, since a much larger clone lies one base away. The chain is built from TRBV28 and TRBJ2-3; maybe TRBD2 (6 bases). V was pared by 5 bases and J by 7 bases, with 25 bases between. This CDR3 comprises 17 residues. The germline V gene encodes CDR1 MDHEN and CDR2 SYDVKM. In DNA form, the CDR3 reads TGTGCCAGCAGTCCACGACGGTGGCGGGGCGGAGGAAATACGCAGTATTTT. It encodes CASSPRRWRGGGNTQYF.

A remark on this clonotype: One end of the junction varies from germline; a read error may be responsible. The V gene is TRBV18, the J gene TRBJ2-7; 9 bases map to TRBD2. From germline, CDR1 is KGHSH and CDR2 LQKENI. The CDR3 runs 16 residues. CDR3 amino acids: CANSTRAGGSSYEQYF. The CDR3 DNA follows: TGTGCCAACTCAACACGGGCGGGAGGGAGCTCCTACGAGCAGTACTTC.

The J gene is TRBJ2-7, the V gene TRBV10-3; TRBD2 agrees at 8 bases. This CDR3 contains 14 residues. With 11 bases clipped from V and 5 bases from J, the junction kept 14 bases outside the gene matches. Germline CDR1 ENHRY, CDR2 SYGVKD. The CDR3 DNA sequence: TGTGCCTTGTCGACTAGCGTGGGCCTGGACGAGCAGTACTTC. Protein sequence: CALSTSVGLDEQYF.

The rearrangement uses TRBV23-1 and TRBJ2-1, with a weak D call TRBD2 (5 bases). TRBV23-1 is sorted into the ORF group, with uncertain function. The CDR3 covers 17 residues. Trimming shortened V by 8 bases and J by 4 bases, and 24 bases separated the two germline ends. The CDR3 spells CASCRLDYLQVYNEQFF. The CDR3 DNA reads TGCGCCAGCTGCCGGCTTGACTACCTACAAGTTTACAATGAGCAGTTCTTC.

The J gene is TRBJ2-1, the V gene TRBV19, with no clear D. This CDR3 spans 14 amino acids. V was clipped by 1 base and J by 13 bases, with 17 bases between them. Per the germline V gene, CDR1 is LNHDA and CDR2 is SQIVND (reference sequence). CDR3 sequence reads: CASSIGRAYNGQFF. CDR3 nucleotide sequence: TGTGCCAGTAGTATAGGACGGGCCTACAATGGACAGTTCTTC.

About this clonotype itself: The junction shows a germline mismatch at one end, possibly a read error. The V and J genes are TRBV6-1 and TRBJ2-5; 7 bases are shared with TRBD1. This CDR3 is 15 amino acids long. CDR1 is MNHNS, CDR2 SASEGT, per germline. As DNA, the CDR3 is TGTGCCAACAGTGAAGTAAAGACAGGGAAAGAGACCCAGTACTTC. Translating gives CANSEVKTGKETQYF.

This clonotype was detected ten times or more. The rearrangement uses TRBV9 and TRBJ2-2; the match to TRBD2 covers 10 bases. In germline, CDR1 is SGDLS, CDR2 YYNGEE. The CDR3 runs 16 residues. V shed 0 bases and J 3 bases; nucleotides not matched to a gene: 2. The CDR3 spells CASSVGLAGDTGELFF. Written as DNA, the CDR3 is TGTGCCAGCAGCGTAGGGCTAGCGGGAGACACCGGGGAGCTGTTTTTT.

About this clonotype: One end of the junction does not line up with germline, which may come from a read error. V and J are TRBV5-4 and TRBJ2-7; a weak D match, TRBD2 (5 bases). The CDR3 is made up of 12 amino acids. Germline CDR1 SGHNT, CDR2 YYREEE (reference sequence). CDR3: CVSSLDFREQYF. CDR3 nucleotide sequence: TGTGTCAGCAGCTTGGACTTTCGCGAGCAGTACTTC.

In this sample, this clonotype turned up a few times. J is TRBJ2-7 and V is TRBV4-1; D possibly corresponds to TRBD1 (6 bases). The CDR3 is 14 residues long. V lost 1 base, J lost 9 bases, and 16 bases lay in between. Germline V gene sequence: CDR1 MGHRA, CDR2 YSYEKL. This chain's CDR3 is CASSQGGLGNGQYF. For the CDR3, the DNA is TGCGCCAGCAGCCAAGGGGGGCTTGGTAACGGGCAGTACTTC.

To note about this clonotype: The junction differs from germline at one of its ends, possibly a read error. The genes are TRBV5-1 and TRBJ2-1; 7 nucleotides align to TRBD2. Germline loops: CDR1 SGHRS, CDR2 YFSETQ. The CDR3 consists of 15 residues. The CDR3 protein is CASSETGGSVYEQFF. Here the CDR3 DNA reads TGTGCCAGCAGCGAGACTGGCGGGAGTGTGTATGAGCAGTTCTTC.

This clonotype was recorded once. The junction departs from germline at one end; a sequencing error may be responsible. J is TRBJ2-7 and V is TRBV4-1; TRBD2 is a possible D gene (6 bases). CDR1 is MGHRA and CDR2 is YSYEKL in the germline V gene. The CDR3 runs 14 residues. CDR3 region: CASRQEGGAPEQYF. Written as DNA, the CDR3 is TGCGCCAGCAGGCAAGAGGGCGGGGCCCCAGAGCAGTACTTC.

Many counts were recorded for this clonotype. The J gene is TRBJ2-1, the V gene TRBV5-5; 11 nucleotides match TRBD2. Germline-derived CDR1 and CDR2 are SGHKS and YYEKEE (reference sequence). The CDR3 length is 18 residues. Losses at the gene ends were 1 base for V and 2 bases for J; bases not matched to a gene: 8. The CDR3 DNA reads TGTGCCAGCAGCTTGACTAGCGGGAGTAAACCCCCCTACAATGAGCAGTTCTTC. Encoded protein: CASSLTSGSKPPYNEQFF.

This rearrangement joins TRBV24-1 to TRBJ2-3; D is possibly TRBD2 (6 bases). Germline-derived CDR1 and CDR2 are KGHDR and SFDVKD. V lost 2 bases and J 0 bases, leaving 8 bases between the germline ends. The length of the CDR3 is 15 residues. DNA of the CDR3: TGTGCCACCAGTGATTCGGCGGGAAGCACAGATACGCAGTATTTT. Protein product: CATSDSAGSTDTQYF.